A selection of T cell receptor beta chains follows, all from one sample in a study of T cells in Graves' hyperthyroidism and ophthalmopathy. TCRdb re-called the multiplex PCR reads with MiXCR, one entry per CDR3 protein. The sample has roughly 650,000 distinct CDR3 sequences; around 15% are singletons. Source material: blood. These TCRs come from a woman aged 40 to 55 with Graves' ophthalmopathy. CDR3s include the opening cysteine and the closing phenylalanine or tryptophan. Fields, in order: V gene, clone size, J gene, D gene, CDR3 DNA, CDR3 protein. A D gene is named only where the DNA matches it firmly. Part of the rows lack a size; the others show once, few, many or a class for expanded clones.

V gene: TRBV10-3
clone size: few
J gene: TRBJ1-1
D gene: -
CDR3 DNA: TGTGCCCATCAGAGGGCGGGGGACACTGAAGCTTTCTTT
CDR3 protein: CAHQRAGDTEAFF

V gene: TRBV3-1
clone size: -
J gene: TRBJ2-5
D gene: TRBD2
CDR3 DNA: TGTGCCAGCAGCCAAATAGCGGGAGGACGAGAGACCCAGTACTTC
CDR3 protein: CASSQIAGGRETQYF

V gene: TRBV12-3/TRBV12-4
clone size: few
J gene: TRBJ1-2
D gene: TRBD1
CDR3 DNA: TGTGCCAGCAGCCCCCTGGACAGGCGAGGCTACACCTTC
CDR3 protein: CASSPLDRRGYTF

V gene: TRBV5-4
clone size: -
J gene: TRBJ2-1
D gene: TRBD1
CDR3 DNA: TGTGCCAGCAGCTTGGCCCAGACAGGGTGGAATGAGCAGTTCTTC
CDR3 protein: CASSLAQTGWNEQFF

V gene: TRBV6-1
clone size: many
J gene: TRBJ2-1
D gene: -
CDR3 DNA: TGTGCCAGCAGTGAAGCGGACGGGGTGGGCTACAATGAGCAGTTCTTC
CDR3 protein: CASSEADGVGYNEQFF

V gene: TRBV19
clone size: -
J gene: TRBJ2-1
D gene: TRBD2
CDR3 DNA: TGTGCCAGTAGTATGGGGGGGGGGGGCTACAATGAGCAGTTCTTC
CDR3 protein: CASSMGGGGYNEQFF

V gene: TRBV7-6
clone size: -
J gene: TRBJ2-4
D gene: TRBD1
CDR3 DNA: TGTGCCAGCAGTTCCGGGACAGGGGGTTTCATTCAGTACTTC
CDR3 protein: CASSSGTGGFIQYF

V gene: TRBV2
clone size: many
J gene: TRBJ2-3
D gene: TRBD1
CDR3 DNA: TGTGCCAGCAGGGCACAGGGGGGCACAGATACGCAGTATTTT
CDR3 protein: CASRAQGGTDTQYF

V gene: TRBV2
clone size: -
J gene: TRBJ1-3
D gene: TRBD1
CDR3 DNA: TGCGGACAGGGCCCCTTGGGGAACACCATATATTTT
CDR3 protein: CGQGPLGNTIYF

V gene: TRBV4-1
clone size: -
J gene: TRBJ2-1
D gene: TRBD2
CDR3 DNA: TGCGCCAGCAGCCAAGAAGGACTAGCGGGAGCACTCAATGAGCAGTTCTTC
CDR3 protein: CASSQEGLAGALNEQFF

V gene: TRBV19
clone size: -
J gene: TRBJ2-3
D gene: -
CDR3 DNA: TGTGCCAGTAGTCCAAGCCCGCAAGATACGCAGTATTTT
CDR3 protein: CASSPSPQDTQYF

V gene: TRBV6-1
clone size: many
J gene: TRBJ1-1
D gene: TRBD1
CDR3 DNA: TGTGCCAGCAGTACTGACAGGGGCACTGAAGCTTTCTTT
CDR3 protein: CASSTDRGTEAFF

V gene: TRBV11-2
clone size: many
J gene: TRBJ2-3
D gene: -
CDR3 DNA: TGTGCCAGCAGCTTACTGAGCGGAATCACAGATACGCAGTATTTT
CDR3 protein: CASSLLSGITDTQYF

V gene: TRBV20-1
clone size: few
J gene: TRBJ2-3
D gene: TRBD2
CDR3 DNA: TGCAGTGCTAGAGATCCGTTAGCGGGGGGGCGGGAAGATACGCAGTATTTT
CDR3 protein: CSARDPLAGGREDTQYF

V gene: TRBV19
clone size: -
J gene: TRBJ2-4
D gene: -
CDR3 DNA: TGTGCCAGTAACAGGGTTTTCGGAAACATTCAGTACTTC
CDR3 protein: CASNRVFGNIQYF

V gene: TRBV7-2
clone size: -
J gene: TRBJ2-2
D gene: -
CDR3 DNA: TGTGCTAGCAGCGCCCGAAGGACCGGGGAGCTGTTTTTT
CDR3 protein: CASSARRTGELFF

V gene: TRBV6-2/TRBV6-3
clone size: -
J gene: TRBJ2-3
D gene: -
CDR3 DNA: TGTGCCAGCAGGCCAGATACGCAGTATTTT
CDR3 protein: CASRPDTQYF

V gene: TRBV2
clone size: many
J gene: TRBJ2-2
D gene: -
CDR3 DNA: TGTGCGAGCCTAAGGGGAGCGGCCGGGGAGCTGTTTTTT
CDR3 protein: CASLRGAAGELFF

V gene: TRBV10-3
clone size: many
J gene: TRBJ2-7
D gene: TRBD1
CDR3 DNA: TGTGCCATCAAGGACACAGGGGGCCGTACCTACGAGCAGTACTTC
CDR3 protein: CAIKDTGGRTYEQYF

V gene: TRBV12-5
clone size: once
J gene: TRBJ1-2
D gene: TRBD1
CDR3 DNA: TGTGCTAGTGGCCCGCGTTGGGACAGGGATCGTGGCTACACCTTC
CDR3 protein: CASGPRWDRDRGYTF

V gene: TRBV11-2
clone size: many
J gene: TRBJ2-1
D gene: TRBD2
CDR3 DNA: TGTGCCAGCAGGGGGGTAGCGGGAGGGGCCTACAATGAGCAGTTCTTC
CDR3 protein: CASRGVAGGAYNEQFF

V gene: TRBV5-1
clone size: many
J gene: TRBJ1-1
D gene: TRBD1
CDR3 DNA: TGCGCCAGCAGCTTGTATGGGACAGGGGCGAGGACTGAAGCTTTCTTT
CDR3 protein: CASSLYGTGARTEAFF

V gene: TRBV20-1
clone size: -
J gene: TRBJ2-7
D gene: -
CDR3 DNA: TGCAGTGTTGAGTTGGGGACACCGTCCTACGAGCAGTACTTC
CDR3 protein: CSVELGTPSYEQYF

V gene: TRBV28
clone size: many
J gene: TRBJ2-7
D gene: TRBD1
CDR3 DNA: TGTGCCAGCAGGAACAGGGGTAGCCCCTACGAGCAGTACTTC
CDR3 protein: CASRNRGSPYEQYF

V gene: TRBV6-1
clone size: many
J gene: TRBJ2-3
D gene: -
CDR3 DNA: TGTGCCAGCAGTGGCTCGGCCACAGATACGCAGTATTTT
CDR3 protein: CASSGSATDTQYF

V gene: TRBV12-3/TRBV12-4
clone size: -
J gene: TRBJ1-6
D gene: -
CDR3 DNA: TGTGCCAGCAGTCCGGGACTGCCAAATTCACCCCTCCACTTT
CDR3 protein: CASSPGLPNSPLHF